The 14 T cell receptor beta chains reported below all come from one sample, sequenced in a study of blood T cell repertoires in COVID-19. Clones were sequenced by immunoSEQ multiplex PCR, and TCRdb holds only the in-frame ones, with some missing. The sample carries over 150,000 clones, around 84% recorded once. Sequenced input: peripheral blood. Source of these receptors: a woman aged 55-70 years with COVID-19, enrolled during active disease.

This chain links TRBV19 with TRBJ1-2; 8 bases match TRBD1. Germline V gene data show CDR1 as LNHDA and CDR2 as SQIVND (reference sequence). The length of the CDR3 is 14 residues. The V segment lost 6 bases and the J segment 5 bases; nucleotides outside the gene matches: 8. In DNA, the CDR3 is TGTGCCAGTAGGATTAACGGACAGGGTTATGGCTACACCTTC. This gives the protein CASRINGQGYGYTF.

A single count supports this clone. This chain joins TRBV24-1 and TRBJ2-1; 8 bases map to TRBD1. The V and J ends lost 8 bases and 9 bases, in that order; junction bases with no gene match: 8. The germline gives CDR1 KGHDR, CDR2 SFDVKD. This CDR3 is built from 13 residues. CDR3 protein: CATNRQGYSEQFF. CDR3 coding DNA: TGTGCCACCAATAGACAGGGGTATTCTGAGCAGTTCTTC.

Note on this clone: One end of the junction varies from germline; a read error may be responsible. The J gene is TRBJ2-5, the V gene TRBV2; tentatively, D is TRBD2 (6 bases). From germline, CDR1 is SNHLY and CDR2 FYNNEI. This CDR3 is 12 amino acids long. The CDR3 loop reads CASMTPRGDGNF. The CDR3 region has the DNA TGTGCCAGCATGACACCGCGCGGGGACGGGAACTTC.

This chain connects TRBV2 to TRBJ1-1, with D uncertain. V was cut by 1 base and J by 2 bases, with 11 bases left in between. Looked up from germline, CDR1 is SNHLY and CDR2 is FYNNEI. The CDR3 length is 15 residues. CDR3 sequence (DNA): TGTGCCAGCAGTGAAGGCAGAACACGAAACACTGAAGCTTTCTTT. As protein: CASSEGRTRNTEAFF.

The chain links TRBV19 to TRBJ1-1; weak D call: TRBD1 (5 bases). The CDR3 is made up of 12 amino acids. Germline values: CDR1 LNHDA, CDR2 SQIVND (reference sequence). Deletions cut 9 bases from V and 10 bases from J, with 18 bases between. CDR3 in DNA: TGTGCCAGCGGGGGGGGTAGTAGTTCAGCTTTCTTT. Amino acids: CASGGGSSSAFF.

The chain joins TRBV24-1 to TRBJ2-1; 10 positions match TRBD1. The germline gives CDR1 KGHDR, CDR2 SFDVKD. V lost 5 bases, J lost 3 bases, and 6 bases stayed unmatched. The CDR3 extends over 16 amino acids. DNA of the CDR3: TGTGCCACCAGTGCCGGGACAGGGGATCTCTACAATGAGCAGTTCTTC. As protein: CATSAGTGDLYNEQFF.

This chain uses TRBV24-1 with TRBJ1-6, with D unclear. The length of the CDR3 is 15 residues. The germline gives CDR1 KGHDR, CDR2 SFDVKD. The ends were cut back, 7 bases at V and 5 bases at J, with 14 bases in the middle. Written as DNA, the CDR3 is TGTGCCACCAGCGATGCGGCGGTTAATAATTCACCCCTCCACTTT. This codes for CATSDAAVNNSPLHF.

The chain is built from TRBV4-1 and TRBJ1-2, with D unresolved. CDR3 length: 14 residues. With 3 bases removed from V and 4 bases from J, the gap between germline ends came to 12 bases. Germline CDR1 is MGHRA and CDR2 is YSYEKL. The CDR3: CASSHGPPGYGYTF. CDR3 DNA: TGCGCCAGCAGCCACGGCCCTCCGGGCTATGGCTACACCTTC.

The chain recombines TRBV19 with TRBJ1-5; D is ambiguous. CDR3 length: 12 amino acids. V lost 5 bases and J 11 bases, leaving 13 bases between the germline ends. The germline CDR1 and CDR2 sequences are LNHDA and SQIVND (reference sequence). In nucleotides, the CDR3 is TGTGCCAGTAGTGTACTCCGGGAGACCCAGCATTTT. Its protein is CASSVLRETQHF. Based on the CDR3 plus reference TRBV19 and TRBJ1-5, the full variable domain is DGGITQSPKYLFRKEGQNVTLSCEQNLNHDAMYWYRQDPGQGLRLIYYSQIVNDFQKGDIAEGYSVSREKKESFPLTVTSAQKNPTAFYLCASSVLRETQHFGDGTRLSIL.

As concerns this clone: Other nucleotide sequences in the sample specify the same CDR3. The chain links TRBV16 to TRBJ2-3, with D maybe TRBD2 (5 bases). CDR3 length: 15 amino acids. The germline gives CDR1 KGHSY, CDR2 FQNENV. Trimming removed 0 bases at V and 4 bases at J, with 11 bases between. Written as DNA, the CDR3 is TGTGCCAGCAGCCAATCGAGGGCAGGCGCAGATACGCAGTATTTT. Residues: CASSQSRAGADTQYF.

The chain recombines TRBV6-5 with TRBJ1-1; maybe TRBD1 (5 bases). The CDR3 is 15 amino acids. V shed 1 base and J shed 0 bases, with 9 bases lying between them. CDR1 is MNHEY and CDR2 is SVGAGI in the germline V gene. The CDR3: CASSYFDSLNTEAFF. The CDR3 coding sequence is TGTGCCAGCAGTTACTTCGACAGTTTGAACACTGAAGCTTTCTTT.

This chain links TRBV2 with TRBJ1-4; 8 nucleotides line up with TRBD1. This CDR3 contains 15 residues. Germline V gives CDR1 SNHLY, CDR2 FYNNEI. The trim removed 2 bases at V and 7 bases at J, leaving 6 bases unmatched. The CDR3 spells CASSELSRGPEKLFF. The CDR3 DNA reads as TGTGCCAGCAGTGAATTGTCCAGGGGGCCTGAAAAACTGTTTTTT.

This clone was seen more than once but under ten times. The J gene is TRBJ2-1, the V gene TRBV29-1; D remains ambiguous. Per germline, CDR1 SQVTM and CDR2 ANQGSEA. This CDR3 has 12 residues. Between the trimmed V and J ends, which lost 2 bases and 3 bases, there was a span of 5 bases. The CDR3: CSVERGYNEQFF. CDR3 bases: TGCAGCGTTGAAAGAGGCTACAATGAGCAGTTCTTC.

This clone was seen a handful of times. The chain links TRBV6-5 to TRBJ2-1, with D maybe TRBD2 (7 bases). The CDR3 extends over 13 amino acids. Per germline, CDR1 MNHEY and CDR2 SVGAGI. V lost 11 bases and J lost 6, with 17 bases in between. The DNA of the CDR3 is TGTGCCTGCAACAGGGAGGGCCTCAATGAGCAGTTCTTC. Protein: CACNREGLNEQFF.